This T cell receptor beta chain was found in a study of CD8 T cells in ankylosing spondylitis. CDR1 and CDR2 (germline): SGHRS, YFSETQ. The CDR3 extends over 15 amino acids. General study findings and limits: Reportedly, disease-linked clones are significantly enriched in ankylosing spondylitis patients' matched synovial fluid. CD8+ by phenotype, disease-linked clones were relatively rare in peripheral blood.

Quantitative barcoded 5'-RACE was used to prepare TCR beta libraries. TCRdb re-derived calls from the 5' RACE reads in MiXCR, one entry per CDR3 protein. The sample has 200,000 or so distinct CDR3 sequences; under 15% are singletons. On this clonotype: The antigen is unknown. One base away lies a much larger clone, so this may be a sequencing read error.

This chain uses TRBV5-1 with TRBJ2-3, with D perhaps TRBD2 (5 bases). Sequencing input: blood, either unsorted or a sorted T cell fraction (not recorded which). The sequence was collected from a female donor with ankylosing spondylitis or in good health (not recorded which). CDR3 nucleotides: TGCGCCGGCAGCTTGGATAGCGTGGGGACAGATACGCAGTATTTT. This encodes CAGSLDSVGTDTQYF.